This T cell receptor beta chain was documented in a study of cytomegalovirus exposure and HLA in healthy donors. Study-wide results and limits: Clusters of TCRs from the first cohort tended to co-occur in the 120 or so validation repertoires (as a later analysis found).

Sequencing was performed with immunoSEQ multiplex PCR; in TCRdb, only in-frame clones are kept and a portion is missing. The sample has 150,000 to 200,000 clones; 85% are singletons. A word on this clone: Its antigen is as yet unknown.

Germline assignment: CDR1 SEHNR and CDR2 FQNEAQ (reference sequence). V was cut by 4 bases and J by 2 bases, with 23 bases left in between. The CDR3 extends over 19 amino acids. The gene calls are TRBV7-9 and TRBJ2-2; D is ambiguous. The clonotype originates from a man younger than 35 in good health and CMV-seropositive. The sequenced sample consisted of PBMCs. The CDR3: CASSSLSFRVRPNTGELFF. The CDR3 DNA reads as TGTGCCAGCAGCTCCCTTAGCTTCCGGGTCCGACCCAACACCGGGGAGCTGTTTTTT.